The rows below give T cell receptor beta chains drawn from one sample of a study of T-cell memory formation after mild COVID-19. TCRdb re-analysed the 5' RACE reads in MiXCR, keeping a single row per CDR3 protein. The table lists 25,000 or so distinct CDR3 sequences, less than 8% of them singletons. Sequenced input: PBMCs or a T cell subset sorted from them (not recorded which). The receptors stem from an adult woman who had mild COVID-19 (a few samples of this study predate the infection). Cell type and time point are not known. CDR3s include the opening cysteine and the closing phenylalanine or tryptophan. The order of the fields is J gene, V gene, CDR3 protein.

>TRBJ1-4|TRBV7-9
CASSGDRDREKLFF
>TRBJ1-6|TRBV5-1
CASTNGRGDNSPLHF
>TRBJ2-7|TRBV7-2
CASSLGTGGARDYEQYF
>TRBJ2-3|TRBV4-3
CASSHGLGATDTQYF
>TRBJ2-7|TRBV7-9
CASSPGSKIYEQYF
>TRBJ1-1|TRBV29-1
CSVWTGVMNTEAFF
>TRBJ2-1|TRBV4-3
CASSQDPASGIEQFF
>TRBJ2-3|TRBV7-3
CASSLAGGSTDTQYF
>TRBJ2-1|TRBV6-1
CASSRDTSAYNEQFF
>TRBJ1-5|TRBV27
CASSHIGQPQHF
>TRBJ1-2|TRBV14
CASSPQVVQDPYGYTF
>TRBJ1-2|TRBV25-1
CASSEGQGLFYGYTF
>TRBJ1-2|TRBV18
CASSRQYGYTF
>TRBJ1-2|TRBV5-1
CASSLDLGTPANYGYTF
>TRBJ2-3|TRBV7-3
CASSLGRDTQYF
>TRBJ2-7|TRBV6-1
CASTPGTSGGLTYEQYF
>TRBJ1-1|TRBV29-1
CSVGGGSEAFF
>TRBJ1-2|TRBV5-4
CASSLGENYGYTF
>TRBJ2-3|TRBV7-9
CASSLAETGGGADTQYF
>TRBJ1-5|TRBV15
CATSRGDTSFYSNQPQHF
>TRBJ2-2|TRBV29-1
CSVERDTNTGELFF
>TRBJ2-2|TRBV29-1
CSGKQSNTGELFF
>TRBJ2-1|TRBV12-3/TRBV12-4
CASSLIPANYNEQFF
>TRBJ1-1|TRBV7-3
CASSSWGGAAPTRTEAFF
>TRBJ2-1|TRBV9
CASSVDTGEYNEQFF
>TRBJ2-1|TRBV3-1
CASSPSGSSYNEQFF
>TRBJ1-1|TRBV5-1
CASGPRVNTEAFF
>TRBJ1-1|TRBV9
CASSATGEGDTEAFF
>TRBJ2-1|TRBV7-2
CASSYRAGEGYNEQFF
>TRBJ2-5|TRBV9
CASSVGGRDQETQYF
>TRBJ2-3|TRBV5-1
CASSLDIPADTQYF
>TRBJ2-1|TRBV11-2
CASSLDPPTSGPYNEQFF
>TRBJ1-1|TRBV5-5
CASSLDLNTEAFF
>TRBJ2-1|TRBV24-1
CATSVGTSGRVNNEQFF
>TRBJ1-5|TRBV24-1
CATSDHTTGLNQPQHF
>TRBJ2-5|TRBV4-2
CASSQDPARRQETQYF
>TRBJ1-2|TRBV5-1
CASSLSGTGVSYTF
>TRBJ2-7|TRBV19
CASSIAFSGTSYEQYF
>TRBJ2-3|TRBV18
CASSPLTSGRLRSTDTQYF
>TRBJ1-1|TRBV20-1
CSARDQGRGTEAFF
>TRBJ2-7|TRBV5-1
CASSPPGGQGIYEQYF